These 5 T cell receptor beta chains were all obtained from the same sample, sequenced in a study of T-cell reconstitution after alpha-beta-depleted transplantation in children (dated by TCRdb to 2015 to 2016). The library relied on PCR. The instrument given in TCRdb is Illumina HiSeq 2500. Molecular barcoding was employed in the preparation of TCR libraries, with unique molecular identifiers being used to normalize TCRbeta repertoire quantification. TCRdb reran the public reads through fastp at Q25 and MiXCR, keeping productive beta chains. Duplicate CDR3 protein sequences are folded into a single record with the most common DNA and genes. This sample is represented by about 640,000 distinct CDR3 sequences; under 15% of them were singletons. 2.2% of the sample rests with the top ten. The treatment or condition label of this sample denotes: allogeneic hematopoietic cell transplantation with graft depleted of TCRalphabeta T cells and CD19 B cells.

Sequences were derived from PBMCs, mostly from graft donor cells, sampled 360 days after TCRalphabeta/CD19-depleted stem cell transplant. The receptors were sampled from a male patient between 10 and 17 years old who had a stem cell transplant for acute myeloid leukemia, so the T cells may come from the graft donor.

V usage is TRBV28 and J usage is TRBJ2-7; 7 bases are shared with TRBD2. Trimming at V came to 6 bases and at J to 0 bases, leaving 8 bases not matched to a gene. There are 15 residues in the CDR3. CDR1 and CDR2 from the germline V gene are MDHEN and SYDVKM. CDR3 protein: CASSPPGLRSYEQYF. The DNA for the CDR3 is TGTGCCAGCAGCCCTCCGGGACTACGCTCCTACGAGCAGTACTTC.

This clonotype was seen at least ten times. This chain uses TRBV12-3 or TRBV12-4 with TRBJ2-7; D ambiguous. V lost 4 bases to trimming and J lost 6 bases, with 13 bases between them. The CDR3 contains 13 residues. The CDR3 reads CASSSRASPEQYF. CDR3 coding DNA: TGTGCCAGCAGTTCCCGGGCCTCCCCCGAGCAGTACTTC.

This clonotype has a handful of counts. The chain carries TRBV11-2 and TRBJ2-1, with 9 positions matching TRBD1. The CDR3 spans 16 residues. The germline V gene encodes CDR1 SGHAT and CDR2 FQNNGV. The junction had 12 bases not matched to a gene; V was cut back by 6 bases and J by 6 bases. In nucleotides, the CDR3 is TGTGCCAGCAGGCCTACAGGGGGCTTCGGATTCAATGAGCAGTTCTTC. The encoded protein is CASRPTGGFGFNEQFF. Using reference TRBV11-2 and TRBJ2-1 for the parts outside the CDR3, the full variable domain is EAGVAQSPRYKIIEKRQSVAFWCNPISGHATLYWYQQILGQGPKLLIQFQNNGVVDDSQLPKDRFSAERLKGVDSTLKIQPAKLEDSAVYLCASRPTGGFGFNEQFFGPGTRLTVL.

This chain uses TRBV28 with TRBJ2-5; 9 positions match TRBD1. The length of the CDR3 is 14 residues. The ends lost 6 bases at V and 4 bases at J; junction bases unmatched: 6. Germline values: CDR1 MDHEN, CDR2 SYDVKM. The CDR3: CASRLQGAGETQYF. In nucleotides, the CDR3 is TGTGCCAGCAGGTTACAGGGGGCCGGAGAGACCCAGTACTTC.

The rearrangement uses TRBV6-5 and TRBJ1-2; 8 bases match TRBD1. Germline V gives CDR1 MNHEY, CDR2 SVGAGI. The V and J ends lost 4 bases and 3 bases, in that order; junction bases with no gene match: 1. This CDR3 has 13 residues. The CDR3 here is CASSSTGDYGYTF. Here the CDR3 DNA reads TGTGCCAGCAGTTCGACAGGGGACTATGGCTACACCTTC.